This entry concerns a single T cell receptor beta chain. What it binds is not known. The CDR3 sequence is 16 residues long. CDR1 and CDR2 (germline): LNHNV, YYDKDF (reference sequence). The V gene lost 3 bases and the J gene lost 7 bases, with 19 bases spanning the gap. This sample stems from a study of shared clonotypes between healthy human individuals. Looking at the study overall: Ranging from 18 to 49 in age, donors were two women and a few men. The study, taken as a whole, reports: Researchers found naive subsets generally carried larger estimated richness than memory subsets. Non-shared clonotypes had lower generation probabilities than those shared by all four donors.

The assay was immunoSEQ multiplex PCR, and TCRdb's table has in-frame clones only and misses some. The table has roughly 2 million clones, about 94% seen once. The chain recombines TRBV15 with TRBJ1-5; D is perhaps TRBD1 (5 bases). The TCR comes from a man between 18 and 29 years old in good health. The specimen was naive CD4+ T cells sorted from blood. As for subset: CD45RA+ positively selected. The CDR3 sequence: CATSRGLGGPGQPQHF. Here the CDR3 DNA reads TGTGCCACCAGCAGGGGCCTCGGGGGTCCAGGGCAGCCCCAGCATTTT.